The 27 T cell receptor beta chains in this list originate from one sample, sequenced in a study of blood T cell repertoires in COVID-19. Produced via immunoSEQ multiplex PCR; TCRdb's table is partial and in-frame only. The sample contains some 110,000 clones, 75% to 90% of which appear only once. Sequencing input: peripheral blood. Every receptor here comes from a woman older than 75 with COVID-19, enrolled during active disease.

This clone was observed a single time. The J gene is TRBJ2-7, the V gene TRBV7-2; 8 nucleotides line up with TRBD2. This CDR3 comprises 17 residues. Losses at the gene ends were 1 base for V and 3 bases for J; bases not matched to a gene: 11. Germline-derived CDR1 and CDR2 are SGHTA and FQGNSA. Here the CDR3 reads CASSLGLGAGGLYEQYF. DNA for the CDR3: TGTGCCAGCAGCTTAGGGCTCGGGGCGGGAGGACTCTACGAGCAGTACTTC. The complete variable domain, with remaining parts taken from reference TRBV7-2 and TRBJ2-7, reads GAGVSQSPSNKVTEKGKDVELRCDPISGHTALYWYRQSLGQGLEFLIYFQGNSAPDKSGLPSDRFSAERTGGSVSTLTIQRTQQEDSAVYLCASSLGLGAGGLYEQYFGPGTRLTVT.

The chain recombines TRBV6-5 with TRBJ2-1; no firm D call. Trimming shortened V by 4 bases and J by 8 bases, and 15 bases separated the two germline ends. Germline V lookup: CDR1 MNHEY, CDR2 SVGAGI. This CDR3 has 14 amino acids. CDR3 in DNA: TGTGCCAGCAGTTCCCCATATAACCGCGATGAGCAGTTCTTC. It encodes CASSSPYNRDEQFF.

This chain connects TRBV4-2 to TRBJ2-1; D perhaps matches TRBD2 (5 bases). The V end lost 6 bases, the J end lost 5 bases, and 14 bases lay between the germline ends. The germline V gene encodes CDR1 LGHNA and CDR2 YNFKEQ. This CDR3 has 14 amino acids. CDR3 sequence (DNA): TGTGCCAGCAGACCCGGAGGCGCGGACAATGAGCAGTTCTTC. Protein sequence: CASRPGGADNEQFF.

CDR3: CAISPGANYGYTF. CDR3 nucleotide sequence: TGTGCCATCAGCCCAGGGGCTAACTATGGCTACACCTTC. The chain uses TRBV10-3 and TRBJ1-2, with D possibly matching TRBD1 (6 bases). This CDR3 region has 13 residues. Germline-derived CDR1 and CDR2 are ENHRY and SYGVKD. V shed 6 bases and J shed 0 bases, with 8 bases lying between them.

The chain couples TRBV5-6 to TRBJ2-7, with 8 bases that match TRBD1. CDR1 is SGHDT, CDR2 YYEEEE, per germline. V was pared by 0 bases and J by 0 bases, with 11 bases of the junction left unmatched. CDR3 length: 18 amino acids. The CDR3 coding sequence is TGTGCCAGCAGCTTGGCGTCGGTTGGCAGGGGGCCCTCCTACGAGCAGTACTTC. Translation gives CASSLASVGRGPSYEQYF.

The CDR3 DNA sequence: TGTGCCAGCCGGAGGGGCCCAGAGACCCAGTACTTC. It encodes CASRRGPETQYF. The V gene is TRBV6-5, the J gene TRBJ2-5, with D tentatively TRBD2 (6 bases). Trimming removed 8 bases at V and 4 bases at J, with 11 bases between. Germline V gene data show CDR1 as MNHEY and CDR2 as SVGAGI. The CDR3 consists of 12 residues.

The chain is built from TRBV6-5 and TRBJ2-7; 9 nucleotides align to TRBD1. The CDR3 covers 15 residues. V lost 5 bases, J lost 2 bases, and 7 bases stayed unmatched. The germline V gene has CDR1 MNHEY and CDR2 SVGAGI. In DNA, the CDR3 is TGTGCCAGCAGTACCACCGGGACAGGGACCTACGAGCAGTACTTC. This gives the protein CASSTTGTGTYEQYF.

This clone was found a few times. The chain uses TRBV6-5 and TRBJ1-6; 8 nucleotides align to TRBD1. This CDR3 spans 15 amino acids. Germline trimming cut 4 bases from V and 8 bases from J; bases unmatched to any gene: 7. Looked up from germline, CDR1 is MNHEY and CDR2 is SVGAGI. CDR3 sequence (DNA): TGTGCCAGCAGTTCACGACAGGGGTTGGATTCACCCCTCCACTTT. Residues: CASSSRQGLDSPLHF.

V and J are TRBV20-1 and TRBJ2-4; D is ambiguous. The V and J ends lost 5 bases and 11 bases respectively, with 10 bases between them. The CDR3 runs 10 residues. Looked up from germline, CDR1 is DFQATT and CDR2 is SNEGSKA (reference sequence). DNA for the CDR3: TGCAGTGCTGAACTTAAGCTTCAGTACTTC. It is translated as CSAELKLQYF.

This chain's CDR3 is CASSLDRTVEQYF. The CDR3 DNA is TGTGCCAGCAGCTTAGATCGGACAGTCGAGCAGTACTTC. The chain joins TRBV11-2 to TRBJ2-7; possible D gene TRBD1, 6 bases. V lost 0 bases and J lost 6, with 9 bases in between. The CDR3 has 13 amino acids. Germline values: CDR1 SGHAT, CDR2 FQNNGV.

The chain links TRBV3-1 (or the pseudogene TRBV3-2) to TRBJ1-1; no reliable D call. V was pared by 1 base and J by 2 bases, with 8 bases between. There are 14 residues in the CDR3. Per the germline V gene, CDR1 is LGHDT and CDR2 is YNNKEL (reference sequence). In DNA form, the CDR3 reads TGTGCCAGCAGCCAAGCGGCGGGAAACACTGAAGCTTTCTTT. Translated, it gives CASSQAAGNTEAFF.

The count of this clone is one. This chain joins TRBV5-5 and TRBJ1-2, with 8 bases aligning to TRBD1. The CDR3 has 14 amino acids. Germline CDR1 reads SGHKS; CDR2 reads YYEKEE (reference sequence). With V trimmed by 4 bases and J by 9 bases, 11 bases remained unmatched. Here the CDR3 reads CASSRDRGIQSYTF. The CDR3 DNA reads as TGTGCCAGCAGCCGAGACAGGGGAATACAGAGCTACACCTTC.

The J gene is TRBJ2-1, the V gene TRBV12-3 or TRBV12-4; D not certain. The CDR3 loop spans 12 amino acids. Trimming left V 3 bases short and J 10 bases short, with 10 bases between. CDR3 loop: CASSLPGSEQFF. CDR3 DNA sequence: TGTGCCAGCAGTTTGCCAGGAAGCGAGCAGTTCTTC.

The chain has TRBV9 and TRBJ2-7; 7 bases are a match to TRBD1. Looked up from germline, CDR1 is SGDLS and CDR2 is YYNGEE. The V segment lost 3 bases and the J segment 6 bases; nucleotides outside the gene matches: 9. This CDR3 has 14 residues. CDR3 amino acids: CASSASATGPEQYF. DNA for the CDR3: TGTGCCAGCAGCGCATCCGCGACAGGGCCCGAGCAGTACTTC.

The genes are TRBV20-1 and TRBJ2-7, with 7 bases aligning to TRBD2. The CDR3 totals 12 residues. Germline CDR1 is DFQATT and CDR2 is SNEGSKA (reference sequence). Trimming cost V 3 bases and J 4 bases; bases outside gene matches: 3. CDR3 protein: CSASAREYEQYF. For the CDR3, the DNA is TGCAGTGCTAGTGCGCGGGAGTACGAGCAGTACTTC.

V and J are TRBV7-6 and TRBJ1-3, with TRBD1 matching 7 bases. Germline values: CDR1 SGHVS, CDR2 FNYEAQ. With V trimmed by 7 bases and J by 2 bases, 8 bases remained unmatched. This CDR3 comprises 15 residues. Written as DNA, the CDR3 is TGTGCCAGCATCTCCGGGACAGCGCCTGGAAACACCATATATTTT. Amino acid sequence: CASISGTAPGNTIYF.

The chain couples TRBV9 to TRBJ1-1; D is unclear. The CDR3 has 15 residues. The ends were cut back, 5 bases at V and 0 bases at J, with 14 bases in the middle. The germline gives CDR1 SGDLS, CDR2 YYNGEE. This CDR3 reads CASSGSGLMNTEAFF. Written as DNA, the CDR3 is TGTGCCAGCAGTGGAAGCGGGCTTATGAACACTGAAGCTTTCTTT.

V and J are TRBV10-3 and TRBJ2-7; 10 positions agree with TRBD1. The CDR3 is 14 residues long. J was trimmed by 7 bases and V by 3 bases; bases with no gene match: 6. Germline V gene lookup returns CDR1 ENHRY and CDR2 SYGVKD. The CDR3 coding sequence is TGTGCCATCAGTGACCGACAGGGGGCGGGAGAGCAGTACTTC. Its protein product is CAISDRQGAGEQYF.

This rearrangement joins TRBV4-2 to TRBJ2-7, with 9 bases that match TRBD1. CDR3 length equals 15 residues. V was pared by 0 bases and J by 5 bases, with 5 bases of the junction left unmatched. Looked up from germline, CDR1 is LGHNA and CDR2 is YNFKEQ. CDR3 DNA: TGTGCCAGCAGCCAAGAGGGAACAGGGGGCAACGAGCAGTACTTC. Protein sequence: CASSQEGTGGNEQYF.

The J gene is TRBJ2-7, the V gene TRBV14, with 7 bases matching TRBD2. The V segment lost 1 base and the J segment 6 bases; nucleotides outside the gene matches: 3. Germline CDR1 reads SGHDN; CDR2 reads FVKESK. The CDR3 extends over 13 amino acids. The CDR3 nucleotides read TGTGCCAGCAGCCAAGTATTAGCGGGCGAGCAGTACTTC. Its protein product is CASSQVLAGEQYF.

The chain joins TRBV6-5 to TRBJ1-4, with D perhaps matching TRBD1 (6 bases). V was shortened by 2 bases and J by 3 bases, with 10 bases between the two germline ends. The germline CDR1 and CDR2 sequences are MNHEY and SVGAGI. The CDR3 sequence is 15 residues long. This CDR3 is CASSYLRGANEKLFF. The CDR3 bases are TGTGCCAGCAGTTACCTCAGGGGCGCTAATGAAAAACTGTTTTTT.

J is TRBJ2-7 and V is TRBV5-1; D not resolved. The V end lost 0 bases, the J end lost 3 bases, and 7 bases lay between the germline ends. There are 13 residues in the CDR3. Germline values: CDR1 SGHRS, CDR2 YFSETQ. CDR3 region: CASSLDPHYEQYF. As DNA, the CDR3 is TGCGCCAGCAGCTTGGATCCCCACTACGAGCAGTACTTC. Filled out from reference TRBV5-1 and TRBJ2-7, the complete variable domain reads KAGVTQTPRYLIKTRGQQVTLSCSPISGHRSVSWYQQTPGQGLQFLFEYFSETQRNKGNFPGRFSGRQFSNSRSEMNVSTLELGDSALYLCASSLDPHYEQYFGPGTRLTVT.

The rearrangement links TRBV27 to TRBJ2-3; 7 positions match TRBD2. Germline CDR1 reads MNHEY; CDR2 reads SMNVEV (reference sequence). CDR3 size: 16 residues. V was pared by 5 bases and J by 2 bases, with 10 bases of the junction left unmatched. The CDR3 DNA is TGTGCCAGCAGTCCCGCTCGCCTAGCGGCCACAGATACGCAGTATTTT. Protein: CASSPARLAATDTQYF.

The chain has TRBV28 and TRBJ1-6, with TRBD1 identical over 8 bases. Germline trimming cut 1 base from V and 6 bases from J; bases unmatched to any gene: 5. The germline V gene has CDR1 MDHEN and CDR2 SYDVKM. CDR3 length equals 16 residues. The CDR3 nucleotides are TGTGCCAGCAGTTTATATAACACAGGGGGTAATTCACCCCTCCACTTT. Encoded protein: CASSLYNTGGNSPLHF.

The chain employs TRBV6-5 and TRBJ2-1; TRBD2 agrees at 7 bases. The CDR3 runs 15 residues. V dropped 6 bases and J dropped 0; count of bases not matched to a gene: 5. Germline V gene lookup returns CDR1 MNHEY and CDR2 SVGAGI. This CDR3 reads CASRSGGSSYNEQFF. The CDR3 DNA reads as TGTGCCAGCAGGTCTGGCGGGAGCTCCTACAATGAGCAGTTCTTC.

The chain recombines TRBV5-1 with TRBJ2-3; 12 bases match TRBD2. CDR1 is SGHRS and CDR2 is YFSETQ in the germline V gene. This CDR3 is 16 amino acids long. Trimming removed 3 bases from V and 9 bases from J; junction bases left unmatched: 11. CDR3: CASSSGTSGFRGTQYF. The CDR3 DNA is TGCGCCAGCAGCTCGGGGACTAGCGGGTTTAGGGGGACGCAGTATTTT.

V gene TRBV7-3 combines with J gene TRBJ2-3; weak D call: TRBD2 (5 bases). V lost 6 bases and J lost 2, with 12 bases in between. The CDR3 has 14 amino acids. Germline-derived CDR1 and CDR2 are SGHTA and FQGTGA. Here the CDR3 reads CASRSDGVTDTQYF. CDR3 nucleotide sequence: TGTGCCAGCAGGAGTGACGGGGTCACAGATACGCAGTATTTT.